These 30 T cell receptor beta chains share one sample of origin, sequenced in a study of blood T cell repertoires in COVID-19. TCRdb's table, derived via immunoSEQ multiplex PCR, lists solely in-frame clones and lacks some. The data contain some 250,000 clones, around 83% of them singletons. What was sequenced was peripheral blood. The source is a woman older than 75 with acute or convalescent COVID-19.

CDR3 residues: CASSYPLEAGDGEQYF. The CDR3 DNA reads as TGTGCCAGCAGTTACCCTCTGGAAGCGGGGGACGGGGAGCAGTACTTC. The rearrangement uses TRBV6-5 and TRBJ2-7; TRBD2 agrees at 8 bases. Germline-derived CDR1 and CDR2 are MNHEY and SVGAGI. This CDR3 comprises 16 residues. The trim removed 2 bases at V and 7 bases at J, leaving 13 bases unmatched.

This chain joins TRBV30 and TRBJ1-2, with D possibly matching TRBD1 (6 bases). The CDR3 is 12 amino acids. Germline loops: CDR1 GTSNPN, CDR2 SVGIG (reference sequence). Trimming cost V 3 bases and J 2 bases, with 7 bases left between them. CDR3 region: CAWRTGNYGYTF. The CDR3 coding sequence is TGTGCCTGGAGAACAGGGAACTATGGCTACACCTTC.

This sequence joins TRBV7-2 and TRBJ2-5; 7 bases agree with TRBD2. This CDR3 has 15 amino acids. Germline loops: CDR1 SGHTA, CDR2 FQGNSA. After removal of 8 bases from V and 0 bases from J, the junction contained 9 bases not matched to a gene. The CDR3 here is CASRPLGGYQETQYF. The CDR3 DNA reads TGTGCCAGCCGACCCCTGGGGGGGTACCAAGAGACCCAGTACTTC.

This chain uses TRBV7-9 with TRBJ1-1; D is unresolved. The CDR3 sequence is 11 residues long. Trimming removed 4 bases from V and 3 bases from J, with 3 bases in between. In germline, CDR1 is SEHNR, CDR2 FQNEAQ (reference sequence). The chain's CDR3 is CASSSYTEAFF. The CDR3 DNA follows: TGTGCCAGCAGCTCCTACACTGAAGCTTTCTTT.

A single count supports this clone. The chain joins TRBV28 to TRBJ2-1, with D perhaps matching TRBD1 (7 bases). Trimming removed 1 base from V and 9 bases from J, with 19 bases in between. The germline V gene has CDR1 MDHEN and CDR2 SYDVKM. CDR3 length: 16 amino acids. CDR3 in amino acids: CASSLSGQGGFSEQFF. The DNA of the CDR3 is TGTGCCAGCAGTTTATCGGGGCAGGGGGGTTTCAGTGAGCAGTTCTTC.

The chain joins TRBV6-1 to TRBJ2-7; D gene ambiguous. Between the trimmed V and J ends, which lost 0 bases and 3 bases, there was a span of 9 bases. Germline V gene sequence: CDR1 MNHNS, CDR2 SASEGT. This CDR3 comprises 14 residues. CDR3 in amino acids: CASSEAGRNYEQYF. Here the CDR3 DNA reads TGTGCCAGCAGTGAAGCAGGCAGGAACTACGAGCAGTACTTC.

The chain has TRBV29-1 and TRBJ2-3, with 7 bases identical to TRBD2. The CDR3 runs to 15 residues. Germline values: CDR1 SQVTM, CDR2 ANQGSEA. V was pared by 7 bases and J by 2 bases, with 12 bases of the junction left unmatched. The CDR3 region has the DNA TGCAGCGACGGGGGACTGGGGGGGAACACAGATACGCAGTATTTT. Protein product: CSDGGLGGNTDTQYF.

This chain joins TRBV11-2 and TRBJ2-5; 8 nucleotides line up with TRBD1. The J segment lost 5 bases and the V segment lost 3 bases, leaving 8 bases of the junction unmatched. This CDR3 comprises 15 residues. The germline V gene encodes CDR1 SGHAT and CDR2 FQNNGV. The DNA for the CDR3 is TGTGCCAGCAGCTTGGACAGGGTCGGAGTGGAGACCCAGTACTTC. Translation: CASSLDRVGVETQYF.

The count of this clone is one. For the CDR3, the DNA is TGTGCCAGCAGTGTTGGGCGGGGTGGCACAGATACGCAGTATTTT. Residues: CASSVGRGGTDTQYF. J is TRBJ2-3 and V is TRBV2, with D maybe TRBD2 (6 bases). The germline V gene has CDR1 SNHLY and CDR2 FYNNEI. This CDR3 is built from 15 residues. V lost 4 bases to trimming and J lost 1 base, with 12 bases between them. Complete variable domain (other parts from reference TRBV2 and TRBJ2-3): EPEVTQTPSHQVTQMGQEVILRCVPISNHLYFYWYRQILGQKVEFLVSFYNNEISEKSEIFDDQFSVERPDGSNFTLKIRSTKLEDSAMYFCASSVGRGGTDTQYFGPGTRLTVL.

Only one count was recorded for this clone. The chain links TRBV19 to TRBJ2-5, with 7 bases fitting TRBD1. Trimming took 8 bases from V and 2 from J; bases not matched to a gene: 8. The germline CDR1 and CDR2 sequences are LNHDA and SQIVND (reference sequence). The CDR3 sequence is 14 residues long. The CDR3 sequence is CASSSAGGQETQYF. The CDR3 nucleotides are TGTGCCAGTTCGAGCGCAGGGGGACAAGAGACCCAGTACTTC.

The V gene is TRBV11-2, the J gene TRBJ1-6; 7 bases fit TRBD1. Looked up from germline, CDR1 is SGHAT and CDR2 is FQNNGV. Trimming removed 4 bases from V and 11 bases from J; junction bases left unmatched: 8. The length of the CDR3 is 14 residues. Here the CDR3 DNA reads TGTGCCAGCAGCTCCGGACAGGCCACAACACCCCTCCACTTT. Amino acid sequence: CASSSGQATTPLHF.

This chain uses TRBV6-5 with TRBJ2-7; the match to TRBD1 covers 9 bases. CDR1 and CDR2 (germline): MNHEY, SVGAGI. This CDR3 has 15 residues. The V and J ends lost 4 bases and 5 bases, in that order; junction bases with no gene match: 9. The CDR3 DNA follows: TGTGCCAGCAGTTCCCCCGGGACAGGGATCCACGAGCAGTACTTC. As protein: CASSSPGTGIHEQYF.

V gene TRBV6-5 combines with J gene TRBJ1-2; TRBD1 is a possible D gene (6 bases). The CDR3 is 13 residues long. Trimming pared 5 bases from V and 4 bases from J, leaving 11 bases between. Germline V gene data show CDR1 as MNHEY and CDR2 as SVGAGI. The CDR3 bases are TGTGCCAGCAGTAATGACAGGTTCTATGGCTACACCTTC. It yields the protein CASSNDRFYGYTF.

The V call is TRBV6-6, the J call TRBJ1-1, with D possibly TRBD1 on 5 matching bases. The CDR3 runs 16 residues. Between the trimmed V and J ends, which lost 6 bases and 3 bases, there was a span of 20 bases. Germline assignment: CDR1 MNHNY and CDR2 SVGAGI (reference sequence). CDR3 DNA: TGTGCCAGCAGCCTCCTGGGGGGGGGAGCGTACACTGAAGCTTTCTTT. This encodes CASSLLGGGAYTEAFF.

This clone occurred once. The genes are TRBV19 and TRBJ1-2; D is unclear. The V end lost 9 bases, the J end lost 1 base, and 9 bases lay between the germline ends. Germline CDR1 reads LNHDA; CDR2 reads SQIVND (reference sequence). The CDR3 covers 12 residues. The CDR3: CASPGVNYGYTF. CDR3 nucleotides: TGTGCCAGCCCCGGGGTTAACTATGGCTACACCTTC.

This clone was seen once. The chain joins TRBV28 to TRBJ1-1; 9 bases align to TRBD1. The CDR3 length is 16 residues. V lost 5 bases and J lost 5; bases outside the gene matches: 12. Germline V gene sequence: CDR1 MDHEN, CDR2 SYDVKM. The CDR3 here is CASSPPILTGGTEAFF. DNA for the CDR3: TGTGCCAGCAGTCCTCCGATCCTGACAGGGGGAACTGAAGCTTTCTTT. Variable domain in full (rest from reference TRBV28 and TRBJ1-1): DVKVTQSSRYLVKRTGEKVFLECVQDMDHENMFWYRQDPGLGLRLIYFSYDVKMKEKGDIPEGYSVSREKKERFSLILESASTNQTSMYLCASSPPILTGGTEAFFGQGTRLTVV.

V is TRBV7-2 and J is TRBJ2-1; a possible D gene is TRBD1 (5 bases). Germline CDR1 and CDR2: SGHTA and FQGNSA. V lost 5 bases to trimming and J lost 0 bases, with 11 bases between them. The CDR3 contains 15 residues. The CDR3 reads CASSKDRGSYNEQFF. CDR3 DNA: TGTGCCAGCAGCAAAGACAGAGGCTCCTACAATGAGCAGTTCTTC.

J is TRBJ1-5 and V is TRBV27; 8 nucleotides align to TRBD1. J lost 6 bases, V lost 3 bases, and 7 bases had no gene match. The CDR3 consists of 15 residues. Germline V gene data show CDR1 as MNHEY and CDR2 as SMNVEV (reference sequence). This CDR3 is CASSFSSGGLQPQHF. The CDR3 DNA reads TGTGCCAGCAGTTTTTCCTCAGGGGGCCTTCAGCCCCAGCATTTT.

The chain carries TRBV6-5 and TRBJ1-5; TRBD1 is a possible D gene (6 bases). Trimming shortened V by 8 bases and J by 7 bases, and 18 bases separated the two germline ends. Germline V gene lookup returns CDR1 MNHEY and CDR2 SVGAGI. This CDR3 comprises 14 residues. In DNA, the CDR3 is TGTGCCAGCCGGGAAAGTGGGGGGGCACAGCCCCAGCATTTT. It yields the protein CASRESGGAQPQHF.

V gene TRBV11-2 combines with J gene TRBJ2-1; the D is unclear. From germline, CDR1 is SGHAT and CDR2 FQNNGV. Trimming shortened V by 0 bases and J by 0 bases, and 9 bases separated the two germline ends. The CDR3 totals 16 residues. The CDR3 DNA sequence: TGTGCCAGCAGCTTAGATGTCTTCAGCTCCTACAATGAGCAGTTCTTC. Amino acids: CASSLDVFSSYNEQFF.

In this sample, this clone turned up once. The gene calls are TRBV28 and TRBJ1-5, with 7 bases aligning to TRBD1. The germline CDR1 and CDR2 sequences are MDHEN and SYDVKM. Germline trimming cut 4 bases from V and 4 bases from J; bases unmatched to any gene: 7. The CDR3 is made up of 15 amino acids. The CDR3 DNA reads as TGTGCCAGCAGTTACAGGGGAGGATTGAATCAGCCCCAGCATTTT. The encoded protein is CASSYRGGLNQPQHF.

The chain recombines TRBV4-2 with TRBJ2-1; tentative D call: TRBD2 (6 bases). Deletions cut 0 bases from V and 4 bases from J, with 13 bases between. The germline V gene encodes CDR1 LGHNA and CDR2 YNFKEQ. CDR3 length: 16 residues. The CDR3 sequence: CASSQEGDSRYNEQFF. CDR3 sequence (DNA): TGTGCCAGCAGCCAAGAAGGGGACTCCAGATACAATGAGCAGTTCTTC.

The J gene is TRBJ1-6, the V gene TRBV6-5; D possibly corresponds to TRBD1 (6 bases). CDR1 is MNHEY, CDR2 SVGAGI, per germline. V lost 6 bases, J lost 8 bases, and 14 bases lay in between. This CDR3 is built from 14 residues. This CDR3 reads CASSLTGFDSPLHF. CDR3 bases: TGTGCCAGCAGCCTCACAGGGTTCGATTCACCCCTCCACTTT.

The V gene is TRBV5-1, the J gene TRBJ1-3; the D is unclear. The CDR3 is 16 amino acids. V gave up 0 bases and J gave up 0 bases, with 10 bases separating them. Germline V gene lookup returns CDR1 SGHRS and CDR2 YFSETQ. CDR3: CASSLGAETSGNTIYF. The CDR3, as DNA: TGCGCCAGCAGCTTGGGGGCAGAGACCTCTGGAAACACCATATATTTT.

The V gene is TRBV21-1, the J gene TRBJ1-1. TRBV21-1 has pseudogene status. This CDR3 is 19 amino acids long. This chain's CDR3 is CASSNMRPVRPSSNTEAFF. Written as DNA, the CDR3 is TGTGCCAGCAGCAATATGCGTCCCGTACGCCCCTCATCAAACACTGAAGCTTTCTTT.

V usage is TRBV6-6 and J usage is TRBJ1-1, with D unclear. Germline V gene sequence: CDR1 MNHNY, CDR2 SVGAGI (reference sequence). Trimming pared 6 bases from V and 3 bases from J, leaving 14 bases between. This CDR3 is built from 14 residues. CDR3 residues: CASSPAGSYTEAFF. CDR3 nucleotides: TGTGCCAGCAGCCCAGCAGGTTCTTACACTGAAGCTTTCTTT.

Comments on this clone: One end of the junction is discordant with germline, which a read error may explain. This chain links TRBV20-1 with TRBJ1-6; D gene unclear. CDR1 is DFQATT and CDR2 is SNEGSKA in the germline V gene (reference sequence). This CDR3 has 8 residues. In nucleotides, the CDR3 is TGCAGTGCCCTGGAGGGCACTTTT. Its protein product is CSALEGTF.

This chain joins TRBV5-1 and TRBJ1-4; TRBD1 aligns across 10 bases. Per germline, CDR1 SGHRS and CDR2 YFSETQ. Trimming cost V 4 bases and J 8 bases; bases outside gene matches: 8. CDR3 length equals 15 residues. Here the CDR3 reads CASSQTGGREEKLFF. The CDR3, as DNA: TGCGCCAGCAGCCAGACAGGGGGCAGGGAAGAAAAACTGTTTTTT.

As for this clone: The sample has other DNA sequences that encode this CDR3 too. The V gene is TRBV2, the J gene TRBJ1-1; D perhaps matches TRBD1 (6 bases). Trimming pared 2 bases from V and 5 bases from J, leaving 9 bases between. The CDR3 loop spans 13 amino acids. From germline, CDR1 is SNHLY and CDR2 FYNNEI. DNA of the CDR3: TGTGCCAGCAGTGAAAGGGGGGGAACTGAAGCTTTCTTT. Protein: CASSERGGTEAFF.

The genes are TRBV3-1 (or the pseudogene TRBV3-2) and TRBJ2-1; 8 bases map to TRBD1. This CDR3 has 15 residues. CDR1 and CDR2 (germline): LGHDT, YNNKEL (reference sequence). With V trimmed by 4 bases and J by 7 bases, 9 bases remained unmatched. Written as DNA, the CDR3 is TGTGCCAGCAGCCCCCTCCGGGACAGGCCAAATGAGCAGTTCTTC. This sequence encodes CASSPLRDRPNEQFF.